This TCR beta chain originates from a study of CD8+ T cells in alopecia areata (dated by TCRdb to the late 2010s). For the wider study: The treated patients took part in an open-label pilot trial in which moderate-to-severe alopecia areata was treated with oral tofacitinib at 5 to 10 mg twice daily. Tofacitinib was administered for 6 to 18 months, and 6 months of follow-up off drug were then conducted to assess delayed response and recurrence. Disease severity in treated patients was measured with the SALT score, which quantifies the percentage of affected scalp surface area. High-throughput TCRbeta sequencing was used to examine T cell clonal expansion in alopecia areata in both the C3H/HeJ mouse model and human patients. On the human side, TCRbeta sequencing was run on scalp tissue and on sorted CD4+ and CD8+ peripheral blood T cells from healthy controls and from alopecia areata patients with either patchy or totalis/universalis disease. Biopsies were taken from tofacitinib-treated patients at baseline and at 4 and 24 weeks of treatment, and a later scalp biopsy was taken in several of the tofacitinib-treated patients. Scalp clonality was compared across normal scalp (n=4), patchy alopecia areata scalp (n=8), and alopecia totalis/universalis scalp (n=8). RNA was obtained with the PAXgene miRNA kit for fixed scalp, the miRNeasy kit for PBMCs, and the RNeasy kit for mouse skin. Amplification of TCRbeta CDR3 regions was done by immunoSEQ multiplex PCR using 35 Vbeta forward primers and 13 Jbeta reverse primers. The paper's findings and limits, for the study overall: Tofacitinib significantly decreased scalp clonality and the number of expanded CD8+ clones among the top 100 scalp clones. Because the treated cohort was small and included a single nonresponder, larger studies are needed to assess links between baseline CD8+ expansion and response. Compared with normal scalp, lesional scalp had higher clonality and more expanded CD8+ clones, particularly in alopecia totalis/universalis, a pattern that suggests antigenic drive. Many expanded lesional clones persisted in scalp and blood during tofacitinib treatment, which may partly explain relapse after stopping treatment. Unlike mouse skin, where gammadelta T cells dominate, normal human skin contains resident alphabeta T cells that get sequenced too, which complicates analysis of the scalp TCR repertoire. Compared with mice, TCR sequences shared between patients were less clear, possibly partly because of HLA diversity across the patient population.

The method behind the library was the immunoSEQ multiplex PCR assay. RNA was extracted from all samples and reverse transcribed into cDNA, which served as template for TCR sequencing. SuperScript III was used to make first-strand cDNA, primed with a 2:1 mix of oligo-dT and random hexamers. A synthetic immune receptor repertoire was used to assess amplification bias, and residual bias was removed computationally. The authors processed their data as follows. After raw reads were preprocessed to remove errors, the CDR3 was defined following IMGT conventions as running from the conserved cysteine to phenylalanine. Clonality was computed by normalizing Shannon entropy by log2 of the number of productive unique TCRs and subtracting the result from 1. Whether scalp clones were CD4 or CD8 was inferred by matching scalp TCRbeta sequences against CD4 and CD8 repertoires sorted from blood. TCRdb took over this immuneACCESS table, retaining in-frame rearrangements with V and J assigned. Such tables are incomplete; in checked studies, under half of the missing clones stem from an unresolved V gene, and the remainder is unexplained. Clone size and the V and J calls come from that table; the DNA yielded D and trimming. Across this sample there are about 190,000 clones, with 45% to 65% seen only once. In total, the top ten clones hold roughly 0.67% of the sample.

Remarks on this clone: The target of this receptor is not known. This sequence may be a read error, since a much larger clone differs from it by one base.

Sample time point, as interpreted from the label and publication: more than three weeks on oral tofacitinib. The sample's treatment or condition label is to be understood as: oral pan-JAK inhibitor, 5-10 mg twice daily. Lesional scalp punch biopsies and peripheral blood were collected from alopecia areata patients. PBMCs were isolated by density centrifugation and stained for CD3, CD4 and CD8, after which CD4+ and CD8+ T cells were sorted on a FACSAria. CDR1 and CDR2, per the germline V gene (reference sequence), are SEHNR and FQNEAQ. Trimming takes 0 bases from V and 2 bases from J, and the germline ends sit 2 bases apart. The CDR3, cysteine through phenylalanine, is 13 amino acids long. The sequence is cut down to CDR3 DNA, 39 bases in frame from base 1.

Here the sequenced sample was CD4+ T cells sorted from blood, taken at week 4, from a patient treated with tofacitinib. This clonotype was sampled from a human donor with alopecia areata. This chain joins TRBV7-9 to TRBJ2-1; the D gene assignment is ambiguous. The nucleotide sequence is given as TGTGCCAGCAGCTTAGCGGCCTACAATGAGCAGTTCTTC. The encoded protein is CASSLAAYNEQFF.